This entry lists 4 T cell receptor beta chains sequenced from one sample in a study of T cells expressing NK-cell markers. TCRdb reprocessed the 5' RACE reads and stores each CDR3 protein as one record, lacking DNA. This sample lists 400,000 to 500,000 distinct CDR3 sequences; its ten largest clones have approximately 7%. The sample taken for sequencing was blood T cells: a sorted CD56 or NKG2C T cell subset, CD4+ or CD8+ T cells, or bulk PBMC T cells (not recorded which). The receptor set was obtained from a woman aged 18 to 69 in good health.

The chain recombines TRBV4-3 with TRBJ2-3; TCRdb picks TRBD1, but there is no DNA to check that call. The CDR3 is 16 amino acids. CDR1 and CDR2 (germline): LGHNA, YSLEER. The CDR3: CASSQISGSSTDTQYF.

V is TRBV7-7 and J is TRBJ2-1; TCRdb indicates TRBD2, and absent DNA this call remains unverified. The CDR3 runs to 15 residues. The germline V gene has CDR1 SSHAT and CDR2 FNYEAQ (reference sequence). The CDR3 region is CASSLGVAGSNEQFF.

The rearrangement links TRBV20-1 to TRBJ2-2. The CDR3 totals 14 residues. CDR1 is DFQATT, CDR2 SNEGSKA, per germline (reference sequence). The CDR3 reads CSARVDTNTGELFF.

The rearrangement uses TRBV12-3 or TRBV12-4 and TRBJ1-2; the D gene TCRdb calls, TRBD1, cannot be checked with no DNA. The CDR3 consists of 14 residues. CDR3 region: CASSPMMTGGSYTF.